This note documents a single TCR beta chain sequence. Its cognate antigen has yet to be identified. Per-base qualities were not stored, and no clone one base away is much larger. The library came from the immunoSEQ multiplex PCR assay. For the multiplex PCR, a mixture combining 60 forward primers for TCR Vbeta segments and 13 reverse primers for TCR Jbeta segments was used. Amplification of the CDR3 region of rearranged TCR beta genes was performed with a multiplex PCR assay on genomic DNA. The Illumina HiSeq System was used to sequence the amplified TCR beta libraries as 87-base-pair reads. Concerning the study's data processing: In a later analysis, tens of millions of unique TCR beta chains were counted across the 500 to 700 repertoires, and roughly 11 million of these chains were shared by at least two donors. A nearest-neighbor algorithm error-corrected the raw reads and collapsed the reads into unique sequences, merging closely related sequences to remove PCR and sequencing errors. CDR3 sequences were aligned to IMGT reference sequences to assign V, D and J gene segments. Each retained sequence needed at least a six-nucleotide match to both a V gene segment and a J gene segment. A rearrangement counted as productive if the CDR3 had no stop codons and remained in frame with V and J, and every other rearrangement counted as non-productive. Following IMGT convention, CDR3 was defined as the stretch from the second conserved V-encoded cysteine up to the conserved J-encoded phenylalanine. The earlier analysis of approximately 500 of the donors excluded sequences that lacked an unambiguous match to a single V gene segment. An earlier analysis of several hundred of the donors called V segments functional above 56.7% productive rearrangements and segregating when the between-donor standard deviation exceeded 5%. To diagnose cytomegalovirus status from the catalog of TCR beta chain sequences, a statistical classification framework was built. In a later analysis, V and J genes were assigned by comparing TCR nucleotide sequences against IMGT/GENE-DB human TR gene sequences. A later analysis assigned CDR3 sequences and most-parsimonious VDJ recombination scenarios with the TCRdist pipeline. A later analysis defined each TCR beta chain by its CDR3 amino acid sequence plus V-gene family, and excluded reads lacking a unique V-gene family. As a way to deal with suspected cross-contamination and a sequencing artifact, a later analysis dropped approximately 570 nucleotide sequences that were highly shared and had low generation probability. In a later analysis, a clonal expansion index was calculated for each public chain from normalized within-repertoire ranks of inferred template counts. In a later analysis, generation probabilities were computed using a VDJ recombination model fitted to out-of-frame rearrangements, and the results were checked against IGoR. In a later analysis, TCR-TCR, TCR-HLA and TCR-CMV co-occurrence was scored with hypergeometric tests, and a repertoire-size bias correction was applied to TCR pairs. In a later analysis, false discovery rates were estimated by permuting HLA or CMV assignments 20 times. In a later analysis, co-occurring TCRs were grouped using DBSCAN, with TCRdist sequence similarity added in when clustering inside HLA-allele-positive subsets. Repertoires with fewer than 30,000 or more than 120,000 public chains, plus five repertoires with anomalous nucleotide sharing, were excluded from co-occurrence clustering. TCRdb retrieved this table from immuneACCESS and kept in-frame rearrangements only. Not all clones are present; in checked studies, unresolved V genes account for under half, and no reason is known for the remainder. That table furnishes V, J and clone size, whereas the DNA furnished D and trimming. This sample has around 200,000 clones in its table, and roughly four fifths of those were observed once. In total, the top ten clones hold over 0.5% of the sample.

This sample is drawn from a study of cytomegalovirus exposure and HLA in healthy donors (dated by TCRdb to about 2017). For context, the study as a whole: An earlier analysis of about 530 of the donors reported 276 Gb of sequence data and approximately 120 million unique TCR beta sequences obtained from approximately 180 million T cells. Around 320 gigabases of sequencing data and approximately 80 million unique TCR sequences were included in an early release covering roughly 600 HLA-typed donors. The genetic ancestry cluster associated with self-reported Caucasian donors included about four fifths of the roughly 390 genotyped donors. The aim of the study was to test whether cataloging public T cell receptors could identify signatures of past pathogen exposure. Using immunosequencing, the study profiled T cell repertoires from 500 to 800 subjects and related those repertoires to cytomegalovirus serostatus. In addition to the first cohort of roughly 700 subjects, a separate validation cohort of approximately 120 different subjects was used. High-throughput TCR immunosequencing, statistical association of individual TCRs with disease status, and machine learning were combined to predict cytomegalovirus infection status. To study patterns of TCR occurrence, a later analysis re-analyzed previously published TCR beta repertoires from under 750 donors and added high-resolution HLA genotyping. Rather than using new phenotypic data, the later analysis identified candidate immune exposures from TCR beta sequences and from how often those sequences occurred across donors. An earlier analysis of 587 of the donors used high-throughput TCR beta sequencing to judge whether each TCR beta V gene segment behaved as functional or pseudogenic. Donor age, sex, ethnicity and CMV serostatus were compiled together with the repertoire data. A later genetic analysis used genome-wide SNP genotypes for about three fifths of the 666 donors, treating that subset as a discovery cohort. All discovery cohort repertoires had been generated using a single sequencing platform. Class I and class II HLA loci were covered by the typing at four-digit resolution. Typing coverage differed by locus: A, B, C, DRB1 and DQB1 were typed in roughly 620-630 donors, DQA1 in 522, DPA1 in around 600, and DPB1 in approximately 450. Because of strong linkage in the cohort, five DR-DQ haplotypes were treated as single units for association and clustering. On average, 235,054 unique TCR beta nucleotide sequences were sequenced per donor among a few hundred genotyped donors of the cohort, with roughly 19% of those sequences being non-productive. Study-level results and caveats: Strong co-occurrence of HLA alleles, especially DR and DQ, made assigning TCR associations to individual alleles difficult. For the cohort, immune exposure information was limited to CMV serostatus. Compared with the approximately 600-donor mean, donors in an Asian-associated ancestry cluster had fewer N-insertions in productive TCRs, according to a later genetic analysis. Because counts were too low, roughly 17 rarely observed V segments, including chromosome 9 orphons, were left out of the earlier analysis of approximately 500 of the donors. A further reported finding was that TCR beta sequences accurately predicted the HLA-A and HLA-B alleles for most subjects in the first cohort. In a later analysis, HLA-associated TCR beta chains were found to be more clonally expanded and to have lower generation probabilities than equally common non-associated chains. Broadly in line with IMGT annotations, most TCR beta V segments showed up in productive rearrangements about 87% or about 30% of the time in an earlier analysis of under 700 of the donors. Only TCR beta chains were sequenced in this cohort, and the absence of alpha or paired-chain data limited detectable features. A cluster of highly shared sequence variants was judged likely to represent a technical artifact of the sequencing pipeline. A later analysis found that TCR association rates varied across HLA loci, with DRB1 alleles showing the most associated TCRs and HLA-C alleles the fewest. In a later analysis, several top co-occurrence clusters were reported to appear linked to parvovirus B19, influenza, CMV and Epstein-Barr virus. A later analysis found that most CMV-associated TCR beta chains appeared HLA-restricted, with HLA associations seemingly driven largely by CMV exposure. In the study, about 150 TCR beta chains were listed as associated with cytomegalovirus. In a later genetic analysis, a missense DCLRE1C variant was associated with V-gene and J-gene trimming of TCR beta chains, and the association was replicated in an independent cohort. It was suggested by the authors that the approach could potentially be generalized to other disease states and immunological phenotypes. A few of the identified cytomegalovirus-associated TCR beta chains were confirmed in vitro to be specific for cytomegalovirus antigens. HLA typing was unavailable for some donors at each locus, so association tests used only the typed subset. The classifier was reported to diagnose cytomegalovirus status with high specificity and sensitivity in both the original cohort and the validation cohort. Linkage disequilibrium might explain the correlated functional status among segregating V segments, but an unknown experimental factor could not be excluded. At a false discovery rate of 0.05, a later analysis linked about 16,000 TCR beta sequences to specific HLA alleles. Most TCR sequences were seen in very few donors, while some public TCRs were found in many individuals. Because the 87-base-pair reads could not distinguish some IMGT-functional V segments, including TRBV6-2 and TRBV6-3, those segments were excluded. Roughly uniform sequencing depth across donors was assumed in presence/absence analyses, although this assumption may not hold.

The CDR3 runs 13 residues from the cysteine to the phenylalanine. The CDR3 DNA has 39 bases and is translated from base 1. The germline V gene gives CDR1 as KGHSH and CDR2 as LQKENI. V is reduced by 3 bases and J by 2 bases, leaving a spacing of 8 bases between them. The cohort comprised approximately 700 healthy bone marrow donors. At the time of sampling, every cohort member was nominally healthy, though immune exposures that went unrecorded were likely present. The donor tested CMV seronegative and was one of the 352 seronegative cohort members. Each donor provided a peripheral blood sample, and peripheral blood mononuclear cells were used for TCR beta sequencing. Genomic DNA was extracted from the blood cell samples with the Qiagen DNeasy Blood Extraction Kit.

Sequenced: PBMCs. The sequence was obtained from a woman in her thirties or forties in good health and CMV-seronegative. Recombination connected TRBV18 to TRBJ2-7; there is no confident call for the D gene. The sequence in DNA is TGTGCCAGCTCACCGGTTGGCCCCTACGAGCAGTACTTC. This sequence encodes CASSPVGPYEQYF.